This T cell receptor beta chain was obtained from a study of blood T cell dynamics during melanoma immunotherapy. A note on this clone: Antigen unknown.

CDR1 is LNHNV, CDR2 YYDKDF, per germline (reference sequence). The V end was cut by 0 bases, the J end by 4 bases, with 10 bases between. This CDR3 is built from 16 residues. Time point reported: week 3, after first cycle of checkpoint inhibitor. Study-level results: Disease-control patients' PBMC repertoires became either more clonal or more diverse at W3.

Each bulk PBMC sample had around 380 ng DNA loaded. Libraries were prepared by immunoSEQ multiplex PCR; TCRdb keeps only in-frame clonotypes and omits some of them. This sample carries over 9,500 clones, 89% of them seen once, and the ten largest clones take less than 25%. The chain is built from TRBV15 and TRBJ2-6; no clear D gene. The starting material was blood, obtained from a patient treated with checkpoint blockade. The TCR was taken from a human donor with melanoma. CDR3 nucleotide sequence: TGTGCCACCAGCAGAGATGGAGTAGGCGGGGCCAACGTCCTGACTTTC. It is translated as CATSRDGVGGANVLTF.